These 23 T cell receptor beta chains came from one sample sequenced in a study of shared clonotypes between healthy human individuals. Clones were sequenced by immunoSEQ multiplex PCR, and TCRdb holds only the in-frame ones, with some missing. The sample has some 1,100,000 clones, around 82% seen once. The source material was memory CD4+ T cells from PBMCs. Subset in this sample: CD45RA-negative fraction. These receptors were collected from a man aged 18-30 years in good health. Some clones in this sample may be carry-over from other donors' samples.

The sample holds one count of this clone. The chain is built from TRBV14 and TRBJ2-3; 10 nucleotides align to TRBD2. The CDR3 runs 17 residues. The V gene's germline CDR1 is SGHDN and CDR2 FVKESK. V lost 0 bases, J lost 3 bases, and 6 bases stayed unmatched. CDR3 in amino acids: CASSQEWASGRTDTQYF. The CDR3 nucleotides read TGTGCCAGCAGCCAAGAATGGGCTAGCGGGAGAACAGATACGCAGTATTTT.

This chain links TRBV5-4 with TRBJ2-5; TRBD2 matches 8 bases. The CDR3 loop spans 14 amino acids. Germline V gene lookup returns CDR1 SGHNT and CDR2 YYREEE (reference sequence). V was pared by 2 bases and J by 2 bases, with 2 bases of the junction left unmatched. CDR3 protein: CASSFGGGQETQYF. CDR3 bases: TGTGCCAGCAGCTTCGGCGGGGGGCAAGAGACCCAGTACTTC.

The CDR3 protein is CASSQQGGNEQFF. CDR3 sequence (DNA): TGTGCCAGCAGCCAACAGGGGGGCAATGAGCAGTTCTTC. The rearrangement uses TRBV4-2 and TRBJ2-1, with a tentative D call TRBD1 (7 bases). Germline V gene lookup returns CDR1 LGHNA and CDR2 YNFKEQ. The CDR3 sequence is 13 residues long. Trimming stripped 2 bases from V and 6 bases from J, with 8 bases between.

This clone has at least ten counts. This CDR3 is also generated by other DNA sequences in the sample. The rearrangement joins TRBV27 to TRBJ2-2; D is possibly TRBD2 (7 bases). The CDR3 runs to 13 residues. CDR1 is MNHEY, CDR2 SMNVEV, per germline (reference sequence). Trimming removed 11 bases at V and 7 bases at J, with 17 bases between. This chain's CDR3 is CAAHTGGGGELFF. The CDR3, as DNA: TGTGCCGCTCATACGGGGGGCGGCGGGGAGCTGTTTTTT.

In regard to this clone: A much bigger clone sits one base away, suggesting this may be a read error. Other DNA sequences within the sample encode an identical CDR3. This sequence joins TRBV28 and TRBJ1-2, with no clear D. Per the germline V gene, CDR1 is MDHEN and CDR2 is SYDVKM. The CDR3 is 12 amino acids. The V gene lost 2 bases and the J gene lost 5 bases, with 6 bases spanning the gap. CDR3 sequence reads: CASSLPGYGYTF. CDR3 nucleotides: TGTGCCAGCAGTTTACCGGGGTATGGCTACACCTTC.

This clone was detected only a few times. V gene TRBV30 combines with J gene TRBJ1-2, with D uncertain. V was trimmed by 5 bases and J by 13 bases, leaving 20 bases between them. The CDR3 length is 12 residues. Germline V lookup: CDR1 GTSNPN, CDR2 SVGIG (reference sequence). The CDR3 DNA is TGTGCCTGGGGAGAAACCGGGAGAACGTCCACCTTC. Translation gives CAWGETGRTSTF.

This sequence joins TRBV5-1 and TRBJ2-2, with D perhaps assigned TRBD1 or TRBD2 (5 bases each). Trimming shortened V by 0 bases and J by 9 bases, and 12 bases separated the two germline ends. Germline loops: CDR1 SGHRS, CDR2 YFSETQ. The CDR3 sequence is 14 residues long. The CDR3 loop reads CASSLGLGPWELFF. The CDR3 DNA follows: TGCGCCAGCAGCTTGGGCCTGGGACCATGGGAGCTGTTTTTT.

The chain combines TRBV5-1 with TRBJ1-2; D is unclear. This CDR3 has 14 amino acids. V was trimmed by 4 bases and J by 0 bases, leaving 10 bases between them. Germline V gives CDR1 SGHRS, CDR2 YFSETQ. The CDR3 DNA sequence: TGCGCCAGCAGCCCGACCCCAGCTAACTATGGCTACACCTTC. Translating gives CASSPTPANYGYTF.

The chain uses TRBV13 and TRBJ2-5; 7 positions match TRBD1. With 5 bases clipped from V and 7 bases from J, the junction kept 7 bases outside the gene matches. This CDR3 spans 13 amino acids. In germline, CDR1 is PRHDT, CDR2 FYEKMQ (reference sequence). DNA for the CDR3: TGTGCCAGCAGCCACCCAGAGGGGGCGACCCAGTACTTC. The encoded protein is CASSHPEGATQYF.

V gene TRBV20-1 combines with J gene TRBJ1-5, with D uncertain. The CDR3 totals 11 residues. Per the germline V gene, CDR1 is DFQATT and CDR2 is SNEGSKA (reference sequence). The V gene lost 4 bases and the J gene lost 13 bases, with 14 bases spanning the gap. CDR3 protein: CSATELTLQHF. CDR3 DNA: TGCAGTGCTACCGAACTTACGTTGCAGCATTTT.

The chain uses TRBV5-4 and TRBJ2-5; D is possibly TRBD2 (5 bases). Germline V lookup: CDR1 SGHNT, CDR2 YYREEE (reference sequence). V lost 4 bases and J 5 bases, leaving 18 bases between the germline ends. CDR3 length: 15 residues. The CDR3 sequence is CASSDPGTAGETQYF. The CDR3 region has the DNA TGTGCCAGCAGCGATCCGGGCACGGCGGGCGAGACCCAGTACTTC.

The chain carries TRBV11-2 and TRBJ2-2; 9 bases map to TRBD2. V lost 6 bases, J lost 1 base, and 6 bases stayed unmatched. Germline V lookup: CDR1 SGHAT, CDR2 FQNNGV. The CDR3 spans 16 residues. In nucleotides, the CDR3 is TGTGCCAGCAGGTGGGGACTAGCCATGAACACCGGGGAGCTGTTTTTT. It yields the protein CASRWGLAMNTGELFF.

Remarks on this clone: This sample also contains other DNA sequences that code for the same CDR3. This chain's CDR3 is CASSPSGGNQPQHF. The DNA for the CDR3 is TGTGCCAGCTCACCGTCGGGCGGCAATCAGCCCCAGCATTTT. J is TRBJ1-5 and V is TRBV18; D unclear. CDR3 length equals 14 residues. Germline V gene lookup returns CDR1 KGHSH and CDR2 LQKENI. Trimming took 3 bases from V and 2 from J, leaving 8 bases between them.

This sequence joins TRBV30 and TRBJ2-5, with 12 bases lining up with TRBD2. CDR3 length equals 15 residues. The germline CDR1 and CDR2 sequences are GTSNPN and SVGIG (reference sequence). The V segment lost 5 bases and the J segment 4 bases; nucleotides outside the gene matches: 8. The CDR3 here is CAWSTRLAGAETQYF. In DNA form, the CDR3 reads TGTGCCTGGTCCACCCGACTAGCGGGAGCAGAGACCCAGTACTTC.

This chain joins TRBV30 and TRBJ1-2; D possibly corresponds to TRBD1 (5 bases). Germline CDR1 reads GTSNPN; CDR2 reads SVGIG (reference sequence). The CDR3 consists of 12 residues. V was shortened by 8 bases and J by 6 bases, with 16 bases between the two germline ends. CDR3 DNA sequence: TGTGCCACCCCCGGGGGTCCCCATGGCTACACCTTC. Protein product: CATPGGPHGYTF.

Many counts were recorded for this clone. The V gene is TRBV5-6, the J gene TRBJ2-5; D is possibly TRBD2 (5 bases). V lost 6 bases and J 3 bases, leaving 12 bases between the germline ends. CDR1 SGHDT and CDR2 YYEEEE come from the germline V gene. CDR3 length: 13 residues. DNA of the CDR3: TGTGCCAGCAACGGGCTAGCCGAAGAGACCCAGTACTTC. Its translation: CASNGLAEETQYF. Full variable domain (outside the CDR3, taken from reference TRBV5-6 and TRBJ2-5): DAGVTQSPTHLIKTRGQQVTLRCSPKSGHDTVSWYQQALGQGPQFIFQYYEEEERQRGNFPDRFSGHQFPNYSSELNVNALLLGDSALYLCASNGLAEETQYFGPGTRLLVL.

The gene calls are TRBV7-2 and TRBJ2-7; 7 nucleotides agree with TRBD2. The germline CDR1 and CDR2 sequences are SGHTA and FQGNSA. This CDR3 is built from 16 residues. V lost 1 base, J lost 2 bases, and 8 bases stayed unmatched. The CDR3 DNA is TGTGCCAGCAGCTTAGGAAGGCGGGGAGGGCCCTACGAGCAGTACTTC. Its protein is CASSLGRRGGPYEQYF.

The J gene is TRBJ2-3, the V gene TRBV4-1; D is possibly TRBD1 or TRBD2 (5 bases each). V was trimmed by 0 bases and J by 8 bases, leaving 12 bases between them. The CDR3 runs 14 residues. Per the germline V gene, CDR1 is MGHRA and CDR2 is YSYEKL. CDR3 sequence: CASSQERDGGTQYF. CDR3 nucleotides: TGCGCCAGCAGCCAAGAGAGGGACGGCGGTACGCAGTATTTT.

The gene calls are TRBV4-1 and TRBJ2-3; D gene uncertain. The germline gives CDR1 MGHRA, CDR2 YSYEKL. V lost 1 base and J lost 2, with 13 bases in between. The CDR3 spans 16 residues. The CDR3 loop reads CASSQVALRATDTQYF. The CDR3 DNA sequence: TGCGCCAGCAGCCAAGTTGCCTTACGGGCCACAGATACGCAGTATTTT.

The chain joins TRBV6-1 to TRBJ1-2; 9 positions agree with TRBD1. The CDR3 runs to 15 residues. The trim removed 5 bases at V and 3 bases at J, leaving 7 bases unmatched. Germline CDR1 MNHNS, CDR2 SASEGT. The CDR3 DNA reads as TGTGCCAGCAGTTTACAGGGGGCCCGAGACTATGGCTACACCTTC. The encoded protein is CASSLQGARDYGYTF.

This chain uses TRBV28 with TRBJ1-3; D is unresolved. This CDR3 is 14 amino acids long. Trimming left V 5 bases short and J 1 base short, with 9 bases between. The germline V gene encodes CDR1 MDHEN and CDR2 SYDVKM. The CDR3 coding sequence is TGTGCCAGCAGTCGTGCAGGATCTGGAAACACCATATATTTT. Protein: CASSRAGSGNTIYF.

The J gene is TRBJ2-7, the V gene TRBV18; the D is unclear. This CDR3 has 14 residues. V dropped 6 bases and J dropped 4 bases, with 16 bases sitting between them. Germline CDR1 and CDR2: KGHSH and LQKENI. The CDR3 bases are TGTGCCAGCTCTCTGGCCGCACGGAGTTACGAGCAGTACTTC. As protein: CASSLAARSYEQYF.

This clone was seen more than once but under ten times. The chain combines TRBV10-1 with TRBJ1-1, with TRBD1 identical over 7 bases. The CDR3 consists of 11 residues. Trimming took 8 bases from V and 11 from J; bases not matched to a gene: 8. Germline V lookup: CDR1 WNHNN, CDR2 SYGVQD (reference sequence). CDR3 amino acids: CASRLTGVAFF. The CDR3 DNA is TGCGCCAGCCGCCTTACAGGGGTGGCTTTCTTT.